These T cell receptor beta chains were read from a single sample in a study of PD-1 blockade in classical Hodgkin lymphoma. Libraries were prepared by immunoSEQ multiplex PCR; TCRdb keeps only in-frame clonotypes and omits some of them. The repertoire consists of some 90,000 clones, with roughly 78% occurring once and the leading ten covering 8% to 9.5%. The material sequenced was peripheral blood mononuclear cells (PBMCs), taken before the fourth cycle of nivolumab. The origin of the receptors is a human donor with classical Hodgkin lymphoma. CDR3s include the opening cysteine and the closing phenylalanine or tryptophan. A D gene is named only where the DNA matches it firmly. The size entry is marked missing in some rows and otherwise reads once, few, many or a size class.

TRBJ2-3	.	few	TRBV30	TGTGCCTGGAGTGGGGAACCCTCGTTGGGGGGTACGCAGTATTTT	CAWSGEPSLGGTQYF
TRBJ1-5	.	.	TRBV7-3	TGTGCCAGCAGCCAGGGCCCAGATCAGCCCCAGCATTTT	CASSQGPDQPQHF
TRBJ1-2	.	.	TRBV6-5	TGTGCCAGCAGTTCACAGGGAGGGGACTATGGCTACACCTTC	CASSSQGGDYGYTF
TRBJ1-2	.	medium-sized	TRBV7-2	TGTGCCAGCAGCTTTTTGGGGGGGAGCTATGGCTACACCTTC	CASSFLGGSYGYTF
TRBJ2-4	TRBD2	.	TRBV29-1	TGCAGCGTTGAAAGGACTAGCGGGGCCAAAAACATTCAGTACTTC	CSVERTSGAKNIQYF
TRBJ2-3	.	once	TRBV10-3	TGTGCCATCAGTGAGACTAGTGGGGGTCGGGATACGCAGTATTTT	CAISETSGGRDTQYF
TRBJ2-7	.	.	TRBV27	TGTGCCAGCAGTTTAAGAGTCAGGGGCAGGTTGTACGAGCAGTACTTC	CASSLRVRGRLYEQYF
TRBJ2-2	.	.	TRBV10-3	TGTGCCATCAGTGAAAGGGGTCCCGGGGAGCTGTTTTTT	CAISERGPGELFF
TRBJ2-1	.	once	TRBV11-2	TGTGCCAGCAGTCCTCTTAGCGGATTCTACAATGAGCAGTTCTTC	CASSPLSGFYNEQFF
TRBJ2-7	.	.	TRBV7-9	TGTGCCAGCAGCTTAAGGGAGCACTCCTACGAGCAGTACTTC	CASSLREHSYEQYF
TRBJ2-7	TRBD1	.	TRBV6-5	TGTGCCAGCAGCCACCCGAGGGACAGGGCCTCACAGTACTTC	CASSHPRDRASQYF
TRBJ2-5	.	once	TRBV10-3	TGTGCCATCAGTGGGAGGGGAGAAGAGACCCAGTACTTC	CAISGRGEETQYF
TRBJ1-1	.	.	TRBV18	TGTGCCAGCTCACCTGTCCCTCGGAACACTGAAGCTTTCTTT	CASSPVPRNTEAFF
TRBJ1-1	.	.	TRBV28	TGTGCCAGCAGCCTTAGCACAGGTCTAACTGAAGCTTTCTTT	CASSLSTGLTEAFF
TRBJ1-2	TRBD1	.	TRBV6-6	TGTGCCAGCAGTCTGCGGACAGGAAACTATGGCTACACCTTC	CASSLRTGNYGYTF
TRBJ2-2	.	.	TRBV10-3	TGTGCCATCATGGGGTCCAGGGAGGCCGGGGAGCTGTTTTTT	CAIMGSREAGELFF
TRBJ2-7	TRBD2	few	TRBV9	TGTGCCAGGACTATAGGGACTAGCGGAAATACCAACAGCTCCTACGAGCAGTACTTC	CARTIGTSGNTNSSYEQYF
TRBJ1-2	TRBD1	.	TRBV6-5	TGTGCCAGCAGTTTTAACCGGGACAGCTCCTATGGCTACACCTTC	CASSFNRDSSYGYTF